This is a list of T cell receptor beta chains from one sample in a study of long-term antiretroviral therapy in people with HIV. TCRdb keeps only in-frame clones here, not all; method: immunoSEQ multiplex PCR. The sample holds approximately 24,000 clones; around 90% are singletons and the top ten take roughly 9.4%. Sequenced here: unsorted PBMCs, sampled 1.8 years before starting antiretroviral therapy. These receptors originate from a man between 50 and 59 years old with HIV. Both conserved end residues are part of each CDR3. D genes are given only for firm matches. Where a row states a size, it is once, few, many or the class of an expanded clone; other rows omit it.

TRBJ2-3	TRBD2	TRBV5-4	-	TGTGCCAGCAGCTACCCAGCGGGAGCAGATACGCAGTATTTT	CASSYPAGADTQYF
TRBJ2-3	-	TRBV20-1	-	TGCAGTGCCCCCTGGGATACGCAGTATTTT	CSAPWDTQYF
TRBJ1-1	TRBD1	TRBV7-2	few	TGTGCCAGCAGCATCCGACAGGGAACTGAAGCTTTCTTT	CASSIRQGTEAFF
TRBJ1-4	-	TRBV5-1	-	TGCGCCAGCAGCCCCCCCTCGGCAGGGGAGGGTGAAAAACTGTTTTTT	CASSPPSAGEGEKLFF
TRBJ2-1	TRBD1	TRBV10-2	-	TGCGCCAGCAGTGAGACAGGGGGAAATGAGCAGTTCTTC	CASSETGGNEQFF
TRBJ2-2	-	TRBV7-9	-	TGTGCCAGCAGCTTACGAAGGGGAACGGACATGTGGGGGGAGCTGTTTTTT	CASSLRRGTDMWGELFF
TRBJ1-2	-	TRBV5-1	-	TGCGCCAGCAGCTTAACAGGGAAGAATGGCTACACCTTC	CASSLTGKNGYTF
TRBJ2-3	TRBD1	TRBV6-4	-	TGTGCCAGCAGCCGAGGGGGCCGTGGCACAGATACGCAGTATTTT	CASSRGGRGTDTQYF
TRBJ2-7	TRBD1	TRBV19	-	TGTGCCAGTAGTATCGGACAGGGGACTTACGAGCAGTACTTC	CASSIGQGTYEQYF
TRBJ2-1	TRBD2	TRBV7-9	-	TGTGCCAGCAGCCCGGGGGGTATCAACAATGAGCAGTTCTTC	CASSPGGINNEQFF
TRBJ2-7	-	TRBV15	-	TGTGCCATCAGCTCCATTGGGGCAGGCGAGCAGTACTTC	CAISSIGAGEQYF
TRBJ2-2	-	TRBV6-5	-	TGTGCCAGCAGTATCGAGAGATACACCGGGGAGCTGTTTTTT	CASSIERYTGELFF
TRBJ2-5	-	TRBV14	-	TGTGCCAGCAGCCGCCGACATCGAGACAGTCAGGGGTTAGAGACCCAGTACTTC	CASSRRHRDSQGLETQYF